Presented here are 27 T cell receptor beta chains from one specimen sequenced in a study of blood T cell repertoires in COVID-19. The protocol was immunoSEQ multiplex PCR, while the TCRdb copy is restricted to in-frame clones and leaves out a portion. The sample lists about 270,000 clones; over 70% were seen once. Sequenced material: peripheral blood. These receptors were taken from an older man with acute or convalescent COVID-19.

The rearrangement uses TRBV5-4 and TRBJ2-5, with a weak D call TRBD1 (6 bases). V was cut by 4 bases and J by 1 base, with 11 bases left in between. The CDR3 spans 14 residues. Germline V lookup: CDR1 SGHNT, CDR2 YYREEE (reference sequence). The CDR3 region has the DNA TGTGCCAGCAGCCCCTGGGACACCCAAGAGACCCAGTACTTC. Amino acid sequence: CASSPWDTQETQYF.

In its sample, this clone was seen a few times. The genes are TRBV9 and TRBJ2-3; D ambiguous. V lost 2 bases and J 5 bases, leaving 12 bases between the germline ends. Germline V gene data show CDR1 as SGDLS and CDR2 as YYNGEE. The CDR3 spans 14 residues. The CDR3 DNA reads as TGTGCCAGCAGCGTCGCCCCTGCCGGAGATACGCAGTATTTT. As protein: CASSVAPAGDTQYF.

The chain carries TRBV5-8 and TRBJ1-2; D is unclear. The CDR3 extends over 12 amino acids. V gave up 4 bases and J gave up 6 bases, with 10 bases separating them. CDR1 is SGHTS, CDR2 YDEGEE, per germline. The DNA of the CDR3 is TGTGCCAGCAGCCCCCGGAGGAATGGCTACACCTTC. Translation: CASSPRRNGYTF.

The chain is built from TRBV28 and TRBJ2-1, with 8 bases aligning to TRBD2. Germline V CDR1 and CDR2: MDHEN, SYDVKM. CDR3 length: 15 residues. V dropped 6 bases and J dropped 1; count of bases not matched to a gene: 5. CDR3 bases: TGTGCCAGCAGAGCCGGGAGGGGGTCCTACAATGAGCAGTTCTTC. Protein sequence: CASRAGRGSYNEQFF.

The CDR3 protein is CASSRFTSQAGTSGRETQYF. The CDR3, as DNA: TGTGCCAGCAGCAGATTTACGTCACAAGCCGGGACTAGCGGGAGAGAGACCCAGTACTTC. The genes are TRBV7-8 and TRBJ2-5, with TRBD2 matching over 14 bases. With V trimmed by 5 bases and J by 4 bases, 18 bases remained unmatched. The CDR3 runs to 20 residues. The germline V gene has CDR1 SGHVS and CDR2 FQNEAQ.

This clone was counted only a few times. The junction and the germline gene differ at one end; a read error may be behind it. The chain links TRBV19 to TRBJ1-4, with TRBD1 as a possible D gene (6 bases). The germline V gene has CDR1 LNHDA and CDR2 SQIVND (reference sequence). CDR3 size: 15 residues. Written as DNA, the CDR3 is TGTGCCAGTAAGGTGAGGGACACAACGAATGAAAAACTGTTTTTT. Its translation: CASKVRDTTNEKLFF.

The rearrangement links TRBV28 to TRBJ1-4; maybe TRBD1 (6 bases). The CDR3 covers 13 residues. CDR1 is MDHEN, CDR2 SYDVKM, per germline. The ends were cut back, 3 bases at V and 13 bases at J, with 15 bases in the middle. CDR3 loop: CASSFQSGTRLFF. CDR3 coding DNA: TGTGCCAGCAGTTTTCAGTCCGGGACAAGACTGTTTTTT.

This clone was seen just once. The CDR3 region has the DNA TGTGCCAGCAGCTACCTCGCCGGCGGCAATTCTGGAAACACCATATATTTT. It is translated as CASSYLAGGNSGNTIYF. This chain links TRBV7-2 with TRBJ1-3; D ambiguous. The CDR3 extends over 17 amino acids. The V gene's germline CDR1 is SGHTA and CDR2 FQGNSA. With 4 bases removed from V and 1 base from J, the gap between germline ends came to 17 bases.

The chain links TRBV5-1 to TRBJ2-7, with 7 bases matching TRBD1. This CDR3 comprises 16 residues. Trimming at V came to 4 bases and at J to 4 bases, leaving 14 bases not matched to a gene. Germline V gene data show CDR1 as SGHRS and CDR2 as YFSETQ. DNA of the CDR3: TGCGCCAGCAGCCCCGACCCAGGGGGAATCGGGTACGAGCAGTACTTC. The encoded protein is CASSPDPGGIGYEQYF.

The J gene is TRBJ1-5, the V gene TRBV28; 9 positions agree with TRBD1. Germline V gene lookup returns CDR1 MDHEN and CDR2 SYDVKM. Losses at the gene ends were 4 bases for V and 6 bases for J; bases not matched to a gene: 10. CDR3 length: 16 amino acids. CDR3: CASSSRQGVMGQPQHF. As DNA, the CDR3 is TGTGCCAGCAGTTCCCGACAGGGGGTTATGGGTCAGCCCCAGCATTTT. Filled out from reference TRBV28 and TRBJ1-5, the complete variable domain reads DVKVTQSSRYLVKRTGEKVFLECVQDMDHENMFWYRQDPGLGLRLIYFSYDVKMKEKGDIPEGYSVSREKKERFSLILESASTNQTSMYLCASSSRQGVMGQPQHFGDGTRLSIL.

This chain joins TRBV9 and TRBJ1-6, with 7 bases aligning to TRBD1. The junction had 5 bases not matched to a gene; V was cut back by 4 bases and J by 7 bases. Looked up from germline, CDR1 is SGDLS and CDR2 is YYNGEE. The CDR3 length is 14 residues. DNA of the CDR3: TGTGCCAGCAGCTCGCGGGACAGCAATTCACCCCTCCACTTT. Translation gives CASSSRDSNSPLHF.

The chain employs TRBV18 and TRBJ2-1; the D gene is possibly TRBD1 (6 bases). V was trimmed by 4 bases and J by 7 bases, leaving 11 bases between them. The CDR3 loop spans 13 amino acids. CDR1 KGHSH and CDR2 LQKENI come from the germline V gene. CDR3 region: CASSQDRENEQFF. The CDR3 nucleotides read TGTGCCAGCTCACAGGACAGAGAAAATGAGCAGTTCTTC. The complete variable domain, with remaining parts taken from reference TRBV18 and TRBJ2-1, reads NAGVMQNPRHLVRRRGQEARLRCSPMKGHSHVYWYRQLPEEGLKFMVYLQKENIIDESGMPKERFSAEFPKEGPSILRIQQVVRGDSAAYFCASSQDRENEQFFGPGTRLTVL.

V and J are TRBV6-5 and TRBJ2-7; 7 bases align to TRBD2. Germline CDR1 reads MNHEY; CDR2 reads SVGAGI. This CDR3 region has 14 residues. V shed 4 bases and J 4 bases; nucleotides not matched to a gene: 7. Here the CDR3 DNA reads TGTGCCAGCAGTTTGGCGGGGGAGATATACGAGCAGTACTTC. Amino acid sequence: CASSLAGEIYEQYF.

V and J are TRBV3-1 (or the pseudogene TRBV3-2) and TRBJ1-1; D gene ambiguous. The germline gives CDR1 LGHDT, CDR2 YNNKEL (reference sequence). The CDR3 consists of 13 residues. V lost 3 bases to trimming and J lost 0 bases, with 5 bases between them. The CDR3 is CASSQNMNTEAFF. The CDR3 nucleotides are TGTGCCAGCAGCCAGAACATGAACACTGAAGCTTTCTTT.

The chain carries TRBV18 and TRBJ1-1; D is uncertain. The CDR3 sequence is 15 residues long. In germline, CDR1 is KGHSH, CDR2 LQKENI. V was cut by 3 bases and J by 3 bases, with 14 bases left in between. CDR3 amino acids: CASSPRIGVDTEAFF. The CDR3 nucleotides are TGTGCCAGCTCACCCCGAATCGGGGTCGACACTGAAGCTTTCTTT.

The CDR3 loop is CASCGEADTQYF. The CDR3 region has the DNA TGTGCCAGCTGCGGGGAAGCAGATACGCAGTATTTT. V usage is TRBV6-5 and J usage is TRBJ2-3; perhaps TRBD2 as D (6 bases). The CDR3 sequence is 12 residues long. CDR1 MNHEY and CDR2 SVGAGI come from the germline V gene. V dropped 8 bases and J dropped 4 bases, with 10 bases sitting between them.

A single count supports this clone. The chain uses TRBV18 and TRBJ2-1, with D possibly TRBD2 on 6 matching bases. The CDR3 has 14 residues. Deletions cut 2 bases from V and 3 bases from J, with 8 bases between. The germline V gene encodes CDR1 KGHSH and CDR2 LQKENI. The DNA of the CDR3 is TGTGCCAGCTCACCAATGGGGGGCTACAATGAGCAGTTCTTC. Translation gives CASSPMGGYNEQFF.

The V gene is TRBV5-1, the J gene TRBJ2-7; D is perhaps TRBD2 (6 bases). V lost 5 bases, J lost 5 bases, and 17 bases lay in between. The CDR3 is 14 amino acids. Germline CDR1 SGHRS, CDR2 YFSETQ. The CDR3 region is CASRRGTHSDEQYF. CDR3 bases: TGCGCCAGCAGACGCGGGACCCATTCAGACGAGCAGTACTTC.

The J gene is TRBJ2-1, the V gene TRBV6-1, with TRBD1 identical over 8 bases. The CDR3 spans 15 residues. Germline V gives CDR1 MNHNS, CDR2 SASEGT. V shed 1 base, J shed 9 bases, and the junction held 8 bases outside the gene matches. In nucleotides, the CDR3 is TGTGCCAGCAGTGAAGGGACAGGGTTGTTTTTTGAGCAGTTCTTC. Amino acid sequence: CASSEGTGLFFEQFF.

The J gene is TRBJ2-7, the V gene TRBV7-9, with 9 bases matching TRBD2. V lost 5 bases, J lost 6 bases, and 8 bases stayed unmatched. CDR1 and CDR2 from the germline V gene are SEHNR and FQNEAQ (reference sequence). This CDR3 comprises 14 residues. Here the CDR3 DNA reads TGTGCCAGCAGCCGTAGCGGGAGTAATGGCGAGCAGTACTTC. Its translation: CASSRSGSNGEQYF.

The chain recombines TRBV9 with TRBJ2-7, with TRBD2 as a possible D gene (5 bases). Germline CDR1 SGDLS, CDR2 YYNGEE. This CDR3 has 16 residues. V lost 3 bases and J lost 4, with 20 bases in between. As DNA, the CDR3 is TGTGCCAGCAGCGCAGGCCCCGCCGGGATGAGGTACGAGCAGTACTTC. Amino acid sequence: CASSAGPAGMRYEQYF.

V gene TRBV27 combines with J gene TRBJ2-5; tentatively, D is TRBD2 (6 bases). The CDR3 is made up of 13 amino acids. V was shortened by 5 bases and J by 5 bases, with 12 bases between the two germline ends. Germline CDR1 is MNHEY and CDR2 is SMNVEV (reference sequence). CDR3 residues: CASSLNSGETQYF. The DNA for the CDR3 is TGTGCCAGCAGTCTAAACAGCGGGGAGACCCAGTACTTC.

The chain is built from TRBV11-3 and TRBJ2-3, with D possibly matching TRBD1 (7 bases). Per germline, CDR1 SGHNT and CDR2 YENEEA. The CDR3 is made up of 13 amino acids. V lost 3 bases and J 5 bases, leaving 9 bases between the germline ends. As DNA, the CDR3 is TGTGCCAGCAGCTTCCAGGGGGGAGATACGCAGTATTTT. Amino acids: CASSFQGGDTQYF. Complete variable domain (other parts from reference TRBV11-3 and TRBJ2-3): EAGVVQSPRYKIIEKKQPVAFWCNPISGHNTLYWYLQNLGQGPELLIRYENEEAVDDSQLPKDRFSAERLKGVDSTLKIQPAELGDSAVYLCASSFQGGDTQYFGPGTRLTVL.

The genes are TRBV3-1 (or the pseudogene TRBV3-2) and TRBJ1-4, with D tentatively TRBD1 (5 bases). The germline V gene encodes CDR1 LGHDT and CDR2 YNNKEL (reference sequence). This CDR3 spans 14 amino acids. V was trimmed by 6 bases and J by 1 base, leaving 9 bases between them. The CDR3 is CASSQGITNEKLFF. The DNA for the CDR3 is TGTGCCAGCAGTCAGGGAATAACTAATGAAAAACTGTTTTTT.

The chain joins TRBV12-3 or TRBV12-4 to TRBJ1-2; unclear D gene. This CDR3 comprises 13 residues. Trimming cost V 3 bases and J 7 bases, with 12 bases left between them. CDR3 sequence reads: CASSFEGTGGYTF. The CDR3 DNA reads as TGTGCCAGCAGTTTTGAGGGTACTGGTGGCTACACCTTC.

The chain is built from TRBV21-1 and TRBJ1-5; the table's D call TRBD1 went unverified against the DNA. TRBV21-1 is recorded as a pseudogene. This CDR3 is 14 amino acids long. This chain's CDR3 is CASSNSPGFQPQHF. In nucleotides, the CDR3 is TGTGCCAGCAGCAATTCCCCAGGGTTTCAGCCCCAGCATTTT.

This clone was observed once. The V call is TRBV6-5, the J call TRBJ2-3; 9 nucleotides align to TRBD1. V dropped 6 bases and J dropped 7; count of bases not matched to a gene: 8. The germline gives CDR1 MNHEY, CDR2 SVGAGI. CDR3 length equals 14 residues. CDR3 protein: CASRPGQGTYTQYF. CDR3 DNA sequence: TGTGCCAGCAGGCCGGGACAGGGAACGTATACGCAGTATTTT.